The 3 T cell receptor beta chains given below trace back to one sample, sequenced in a study of blood T cell repertoires in COVID-19. Sequencing was performed with immunoSEQ multiplex PCR; in TCRdb, only in-frame clones are kept and a portion is missing. The sample yields some 130,000 clones, 75% to 90% seen once. Sequences were obtained from peripheral blood. These receptors were collected from a human donor in a cohort sampled during active COVID-19.

This clone was observed a handful of times. The chain joins TRBV7-2 to TRBJ2-7, with 9 nucleotides matching TRBD2. V lost 2 bases and J lost 2; bases outside the gene matches: 4. Germline V gene sequence: CDR1 SGHTA, CDR2 FQGNSA. This CDR3 has 15 residues. The DNA of the CDR3 is TGTGCCAGCAGCTTACAAGCGGGGGGACCCTACGAGCAGTACTTC. The encoded protein is CASSLQAGGPYEQYF. The full variable domain, rest sourced from reference TRBV7-2 and TRBJ2-7, is GAGVSQSPSNKVTEKGKDVELRCDPISGHTALYWYRQSLGQGLEFLIYFQGNSAPDKSGLPSDRFSAERTGGSVSTLTIQRTQQEDSAVYLCASSLQAGGPYEQYFGPGTRLTVT.

This chain joins TRBV4-2 and TRBJ2-2; tentatively, D is TRBD1 (6 bases). From germline, CDR1 is LGHNA and CDR2 YNFKEQ. The CDR3 consists of 16 residues. Between the trimmed V and J ends, which lost 0 bases and 10 bases, there was a span of 18 bases. This CDR3 is CASSQDLMGAPKELFF. The CDR3 region has the DNA TGTGCCAGCAGCCAAGATCTGATGGGGGCTCCGAAGGAGCTGTTTTTT.

J is TRBJ1-2 and V is TRBV27, with 9 bases that match TRBD1. There are 16 residues in the CDR3. The junction had 11 bases not matched to a gene; V was cut back by 6 bases and J by 3 bases. Germline assignment: CDR1 MNHEY and CDR2 SMNVEV (reference sequence). CDR3 DNA: TGTGCCAGCAGGCGACAGGGGGAAGGTGTGTACTATGGCTACACCTTC. Protein product: CASRRQGEGVYYGYTF.